This T cell receptor beta chain was sequenced in a study of blood T cell repertoires in COVID-19. In the study overall: The origin of the acute and convalescent COVID-19 samples was the United States, Italy and Spain.

The authors' processing: Reference gene primer amplification yielded estimated nucleated cell counts. Clones were sequenced by immunoSEQ multiplex PCR, and TCRdb holds only the in-frame ones, with some missing. The DNA was the basis for D and trimming; V, J and clone size are from that table. The sample carries approximately 76,000 clones, approximately 85% recorded once. V gave up 5 bases and J gave up 5 bases, with 12 bases separating them. The CDR3 has 13 amino acids. Per germline, CDR1 SGHTA and CDR2 FQGTGA. The TCR originated in a human donor in a cohort sampled during active COVID-19. The sequenced material came from peripheral blood. The chain is built from TRBV7-3 and TRBJ2-5, with D hard to call. In DNA form, the CDR3 reads TGTGCCAGCAGCCCCGGAGATGGGGAGACCCAGTACTTC. Protein product: CASSPGDGETQYF. The full variable domain, completed using reference TRBV7-3 and TRBJ2-5, is GAGVSQTPSNKVTEKGKYVELRCDPISGHTALYWYRQSLGQGPEFLIYFQGTGAADDSGLPNDRFFAVRPEGSVSTLKIQRTERGDSAVYLCASSPGDGETQYFGPGTRLLVL.